Sequencing of this TCR beta chain was carried out in a study of response to subunit inactivated influenza vaccine. Using its own MiXCR run on the RT-PCR reads, TCRdb lists one record per CDR3 protein. The sample contains approximately 730,000 distinct CDR3 sequences, approximately 15% of which appear only once. V shed 4 bases and J 4 bases; nucleotides not matched to a gene: 8. Per the germline V gene, CDR1 is DFQATT and CDR2 is SNEGSKA (reference sequence). The CDR3 sequence is 17 residues long. The sample consisted of PBMCs from blood, taken roughly 2 weeks before vaccination. The J gene is TRBJ2-3, the V gene TRBV20-1, with 16 bases matching TRBD2. This receptor was taken from a man aged 50 to 60 who received an inactivated influenza vaccine. The DNA for the CDR3 is TGCAGTGCTACCGGGACTAGCGGGGGGGATGATTCAGATACGCAGTATTTT. This encodes CSATGTSGGDDSDTQYF.